A selection of T cell receptor beta chains follows, all from one sample in a study of post-analysis software for immune sequencing data. TCRdb itself ran the PCR reads through MiXCR, one entry per CDR3 protein. The data hold roughly 170,000 distinct CDR3 sequences, with around 30% observed a single time. Sample: blood. The receptor source for this set is a girl aged 10 to 17 with multiple sclerosis. Both conserved end residues are part of each CDR3. D genes are given only for firm matches. Expanded clones are given a class, and other clones once, few, many or no size at all.

len	abundance	d_gene	v_gene	j_gene	CDR3aa	CDR3nt
15	NA	NA	TRBV5-1	TRBJ1-1	CASSSGLVVGTEAFF	TGCGCCAGCAGCTCCGGCCTGGTCGTCGGCACTGAAGCTTTCTTT
15	few	NA	TRBV5-1	TRBJ2-1	CASSLETGWYNEQFF	TGCGCCAGCAGCTTGGAAACGGGCTGGTACAATGAGCAGTTCTTC
17	few	NA	TRBV5-1	TRBJ1-1	CASSLVLSGDQRTEAFF	TGCGCCAGCAGCTTGGTGTTGTCGGGAGACCAACGTACTGAAGCTTTCTTT
15	NA	TRBD1	TRBV5-1	TRBJ2-7	CASSHTGGSSYEQYF	TGCGCCAGCAGCCATACAGGGGGGAGCTCCTACGAGCAGTACTTC
15	many	TRBD2	TRBV18	TRBJ2-5	CASSPGGRSRETQYF	TGTGCCAGCTCACCTGGCGGGAGGAGTCGAGAGACCCAGTACTTC
14	many	NA	TRBV12-3/TRBV12-4	TRBJ2-6	CASSSETGANVLTF	TGTGCCAGCAGTTCCGAGACTGGGGCCAACGTCCTGACTTTC
14	NA	NA	TRBV5-1	TRBJ1-1	CASSLSGRNTEAFF	TGCGCCAGCAGCTTGAGTGGACGGAACACTGAAGCTTTCTTT
15	medium-sized	NA	TRBV3-1	TRBJ1-2	CASTLGKGERYGYTF	TGTGCCAGCACCCTAGGTAAAGGAGAGCGCTATGGCTACACCTTC
17	few	TRBD2	TRBV3-1	TRBJ2-7	CASSQSSSGRVMYEQYF	TGTGCCAGCAGCCAATCTTCTAGCGGGAGGGTGATGTACGAGCAGTACTTC
16	few	NA	TRBV10-3	TRBJ1-5	CAISESGSGLNQPQHF	TGTGCCATCAGTGAGTCGGGGTCAGGGCTCAATCAGCCCCAGCATTTT
13	few	NA	TRBV10-3	TRBJ1-4	CAISATVNEKLFF	TGTGCCATCAGTGCGACAGTTAATGAAAAACTGTTTTTT
16	many	TRBD1	TRBV6-5	TRBJ2-7	CASSYSISQGAYEQYF	TGTGCCAGCAGTTACTCGATAAGTCAGGGGGCCTACGAGCAGTACTTC
15	many	TRBD2	TRBV4-1	TRBJ2-3	CASSQEPSGTDTQYF	TGCGCCAGCAGCCAAGAACCTAGCGGAACAGATACGCAGTATTTT
14	NA	NA	TRBV7-9	TRBJ1-2	CASSLVQDTYGYTF	TGTGCCAGCAGCCTAGTACAGGATACCTATGGCTACACCTTC
15	few	TRBD1	TRBV3-1	TRBJ1-2	CASSLETGGVYGYTF	TGTGCCAGCAGCCTAGAGACAGGGGGCGTCTATGGCTACACCTTC